This record concerns one T cell receptor beta chain sequence. V was clipped by 5 bases and J by 5 bases; unmatched bases: 2. The V gene's germline CDR1 is MNHNY and CDR2 SVGAGI (reference sequence). The CDR3 is 12 residues long. TCRdb keeps only in-frame clones here, not all; method: immunoSEQ multiplex PCR. The profile shows 550,000 to 800,000 clones, less than 85% of them singletons. A split of CD4+ cells into CD45RA+ naive and CD45RA-negative memory subsets was performed. This entry comes from a study of shared clonotypes between healthy human individuals. About the research overall: Each donor had three CD4 naive, three CD4 memory, two CD8 naive and one CD8 memory plate.

The clonotype originates from a woman in her 30s in good health. V and J are TRBV6-6 and TRBJ2-7; 8 positions agree with TRBD1. Sequenced: memory CD4+ T cells sorted from blood. The subset denotes: CD45RA-negative fraction. CDR3 DNA sequence: TGTGCCAGCAGTAACAGGGGGAACGAGCAGTACTTC. It encodes CASSNRGNEQYF.